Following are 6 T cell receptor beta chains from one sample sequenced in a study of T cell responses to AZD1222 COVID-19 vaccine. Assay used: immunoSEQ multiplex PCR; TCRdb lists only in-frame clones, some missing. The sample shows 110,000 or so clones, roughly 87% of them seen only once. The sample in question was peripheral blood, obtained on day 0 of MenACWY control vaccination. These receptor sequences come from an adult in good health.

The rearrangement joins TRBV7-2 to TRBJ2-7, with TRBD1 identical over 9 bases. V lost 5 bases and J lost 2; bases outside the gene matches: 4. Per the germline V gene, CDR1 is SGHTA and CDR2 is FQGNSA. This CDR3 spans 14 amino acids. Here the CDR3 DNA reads TGTGCCAGCAGCGCCAACAGGGGGCCCTACGAGCAGTACTTC. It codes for CASSANRGPYEQYF.

This CDR3 reads CASRHYAGGPYEQYF. CDR3 DNA sequence: TGTGCCAGCAGGCACTACGCCGGGGGGCCCTACGAGCAGTACTTC. This chain joins TRBV27 and TRBJ2-7, with D possibly TRBD2 on 7 matching bases. Germline V lookup: CDR1 MNHEY, CDR2 SMNVEV (reference sequence). V was pared by 6 bases and J by 2 bases, with 17 bases between. There are 15 residues in the CDR3.

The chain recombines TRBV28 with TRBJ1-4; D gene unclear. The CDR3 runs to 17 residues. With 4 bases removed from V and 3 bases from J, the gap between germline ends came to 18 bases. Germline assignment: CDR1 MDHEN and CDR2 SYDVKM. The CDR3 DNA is TGTGCCAGCAGTTCGCCCGTCGACCCGGCAGCTAATGAAAAACTGTTTTTT. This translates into CASSSPVDPAANEKLFF.

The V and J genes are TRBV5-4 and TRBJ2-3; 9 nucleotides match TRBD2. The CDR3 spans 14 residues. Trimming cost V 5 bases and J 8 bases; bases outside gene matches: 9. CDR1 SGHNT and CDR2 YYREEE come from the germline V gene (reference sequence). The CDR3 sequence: CASREAGREGTQYF. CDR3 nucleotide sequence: TGTGCCAGCAGGGAAGCGGGGCGGGAGGGTACGCAGTATTTT.

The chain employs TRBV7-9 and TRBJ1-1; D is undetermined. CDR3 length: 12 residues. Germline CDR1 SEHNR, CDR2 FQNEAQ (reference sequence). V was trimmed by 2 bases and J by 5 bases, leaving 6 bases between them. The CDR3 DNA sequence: TGTGCCAGCAGCTTACCCGGGACTGAAGCTTTCTTT. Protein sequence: CASSLPGTEAFF.

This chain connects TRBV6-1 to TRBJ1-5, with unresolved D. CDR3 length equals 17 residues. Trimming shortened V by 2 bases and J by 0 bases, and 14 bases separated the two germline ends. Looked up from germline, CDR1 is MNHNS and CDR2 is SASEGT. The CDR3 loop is CASSERPPPYSNQPQHF. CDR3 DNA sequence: TGTGCCAGCAGTGAAAGGCCCCCCCCCTATAGCAATCAGCCCCAGCATTTT.